Described below is a single T cell receptor (beta chain) sequence and its context. These data are taken from a study of patients and donors after allogeneic stem cell transplantation. Per germline, CDR1 SGHTA and CDR2 FQGNSA. The V end was cut by 1 base, the J end by 1 base, with 10 bases between. This CDR3 has 15 residues. TCRdb reprocessed the RT-PCR reads via MiXCR and lists one record per CDR3 protein. Of 24,000 or so distinct CDR3 sequences in the sample, about 30% were seen once. This sequence was found in a human donor who was either an allogeneic HSCT recipient or a stem cell or donor lymphocyte infusion donor (not recorded which). It is not recorded whose cells these are; they may come from a transplant donor. The sequenced sample consisted of blood, either unsorted or a sorted T cell fraction (not recorded which). The chain combines TRBV7-2 with TRBJ1-1, with D possibly matching TRBD1 (5 bases). The CDR3 DNA reads as TGTGCCAGCAGCTTAGTGGGACTGTCGAACACTGAAGCTTTCTTT. It is translated as CASSLVGLSNTEAFF.